Shown below are 25 T cell receptor beta chains from a single sample sequenced in a study of molecular identifiers for immune sequencing clone quantification. TCRdb recomputed calls from the PCR reads with MiXCR, one row per CDR3 protein. The table lists nearly 650,000 distinct CDR3 sequences, roughly 23% of them singletons. Material for sequencing was naive CD8+ T cells from blood, with Jurkat cell RNA spiked in. Subset here: FACS-sorted CD8+CD4-CCR7+CD45RA+ naive T cells. The receptors were sampled from a human donor in good health. Some libraries in this study had Jurkat cell RNA spiked in.

The chain uses TRBV6-2 or TRBV6-3 and TRBJ2-7; 8 bases are shared with TRBD2. The CDR3 is 14 amino acids. Per germline, CDR1 MNHEY and CDR2 SVGEGT. After removal of 2 bases from V and 7 bases from J, the junction contained 7 bases not matched to a gene. The CDR3 DNA is TGTGCCAGCAGTTACGAGCGGGGGTTAGTGGAGCAGTACTTC. It is translated as CASSYERGLVEQYF.

On this clonotype: A read error may explain this, as a much larger clone is one base away. In this CDR3 the conserved last residue, phenylalanine or tryptophan, is missing, so a read error is likely. The chain couples TRBV5-6 to TRBJ1-1, with 9 bases matching TRBD1. Germline CDR1 is SGHDT and CDR2 is YYEEEE. The CDR3 has 14 amino acids. V gave up 4 bases and J gave up 8 bases; unmatched junction bases: 9. Here the CDR3 DNA reads TGTGCCAGCAGCACCCGGGACAGGGAGGCCGAAGCTTTCTAT. Translated: CASSTRDREAEAFY.

This clonotype was found a few times. V is TRBV11-2 and J is TRBJ2-7; the D gene is possibly TRBD1 (5 bases). The CDR3 loop spans 13 amino acids. Germline V gene sequence: CDR1 SGHAT, CDR2 FQNNGV. V was shortened by 4 bases and J by 5 bases, with 12 bases between the two germline ends. The CDR3 nucleotides are TGTGCCAGCAGCTCGACAGCGAGCCACGAGCAGTACTTC. It specifies CASSSTASHEQYF.

Many counts were recorded for this clonotype. This chain joins TRBV7-6 and TRBJ2-3; TRBD2 agrees at 13 bases. The CDR3 is 16 residues long. The junction had 6 bases not matched to a gene; V was cut back by 4 bases and J by 5 bases. Germline V gives CDR1 SGHVS, CDR2 FNYEAQ. CDR3 in amino acids: CASSSLAGGLEDTQYF. Written as DNA, the CDR3 is TGTGCCAGCAGCTCACTAGCGGGGGGGCTTGAAGATACGCAGTATTTT. The variable domain in full, completed from reference TRBV7-6 and TRBJ2-3, reads GAGVSQSPRYKVTKRGQDVALRCDPISGHVSLYWYRQALGQGPEFLTYFNYEAQQDKSGLPNDRFSAERPEGSISTLTIQRTEQRDSAMYRCASSSLAGGLEDTQYFGPGTRLTVL.

This clonotype has a single count. The rearrangement joins TRBV6-2 or TRBV6-3 to TRBJ2-3, with TRBD2 matching over 10 bases. Losses at the gene ends were 4 bases for V and 0 bases for J; bases not matched to a gene: 10. The CDR3 runs 18 residues. The V gene's germline CDR1 is MNHEY and CDR2 SVGEGT. CDR3 nucleotide sequence: TGTGCCAGCAGTTTACCCGGGGTAGCGGGGGGAAGCACAGATACGCAGTATTTT. Translation gives CASSLPGVAGGSTDTQYF.

V usage is TRBV2 and J usage is TRBJ2-5, with a tentative D call TRBD2 (6 bases). Germline V lookup: CDR1 SNHLY, CDR2 FYNNEI. This CDR3 comprises 13 residues. V was clipped by 6 bases and J by 3 bases, with 11 bases between them. CDR3: CASRRDGEETQYF. CDR3 in DNA: TGTGCCAGCAGGCGGGACGGAGAAGAGACCCAGTACTTC.

A remark on this clonotype: A much more abundant neighbour one base away suggests this may be a read error. The chain joins TRBV20-1 to TRBJ1-4; weak D call: TRBD1 (5 bases). Trimming took 6 bases from V and 7 from J, leaving 15 bases between them. Germline assignment: CDR1 DFQATT and CDR2 SNEGSKA (reference sequence). The CDR3 runs to 13 residues. The CDR3 is CSASWGSSEKLFF. In DNA, the CDR3 is TGCAGTGCGAGTTGGGGGAGTAGTGAAAAACTGTTTTTT.

This clonotype has a single count. The chain recombines TRBV28 with TRBJ2-1; D remains ambiguous. The CDR3 is made up of 11 amino acids. CDR1 and CDR2 (germline): MDHEN, SYDVKM. Trimming removed 6 bases at V and 12 bases at J, with 12 bases between. In DNA form, the CDR3 reads TGTGCCAGCAGCCGATGGGGTGGGCAGTTCTTC. Protein: CASSRWGGQFF.

Comment on this clonotype: It may be a read error: a sequence one base away is much more abundant. The chain employs TRBV25-1 and TRBJ2-5; D is unclear. CDR1 and CDR2 from the germline V gene are MGHDK and SYGVNS. The CDR3 covers 14 residues. CDR3 amino acids: CASSEQRAQEPQYF. In nucleotides, the CDR3 is TGTGCCAGCAGTGAACAGCGAGCCCAAGAGCCCCAGTACTTC. Full variable domain (rest looked up from reference TRBV25-1 and TRBJ2-5): EADIYQTPRYLVIGTGKKITLECSQTMGHDKMYWYQQDPGMELHLIHYSYGVNSTEKGDLSSESTVSRIRTEHFPLTLESARPSHTSQYLCASSEQRAQEPQYFGPGTRLLVL.

The chain links TRBV27 to TRBJ2-7; 8 positions match TRBD2. Germline lookup yields CDR1 MNHEY and CDR2 SMNVEV (reference sequence). This CDR3 is built from 14 residues. The V gene end was trimmed by 3 bases and the J gene end by 4 bases; junction bases not matched to a gene: 5. As DNA, the CDR3 is TGTGCCAGCAGTTTTGCGGGGGGCCCTTACGAGCAGTACTTC. Translating gives CASSFAGGPYEQYF.

This clonotype was recorded many times. The chain couples TRBV7-8 to TRBJ2-3; 7 bases map to TRBD2. This CDR3 comprises 16 residues. CDR1 SGHVS and CDR2 FQNEAQ come from the germline V gene. V shed 5 bases, J shed 1 base, and the junction held 9 bases outside the gene matches. The CDR3 loop is CASSPLTSLGTDTQYF. CDR3 coding DNA: TGTGCCAGCAGCCCGTTGACTAGCCTCGGCACAGATACGCAGTATTTT.

There are many counts of this clonotype. V is TRBV20-1 and J is TRBJ2-3, with D maybe TRBD1 (6 bases). This CDR3 has 19 residues. Trimming took off 2 bases at V and 0 bases at J, with 24 bases between the two ends. CDR1 is DFQATT, CDR2 SNEGSKA, per germline (reference sequence). Written as DNA, the CDR3 is TGCAGTGCTAGAACATACGAGCCCAGGGACATTAGAAGCACAGATACGCAGTATTTT. Residues: CSARTYEPRDIRSTDTQYF.

At least ten counts were recorded for this clonotype. This rearrangement joins TRBV29-1 to TRBJ1-3; TRBD1 might be the D (5 bases). The germline CDR1 and CDR2 sequences are SQVTM and ANQGSEA. The CDR3 is 13 residues long. V lost 5 bases, J lost 5 bases, and 13 bases lay in between. The CDR3 region has the DNA TGCAGCGTTTTAGAGACAGACCGAAACACCATATATTTT. Protein product: CSVLETDRNTIYF.

This clonotype was seen ten or more times. J is TRBJ2-1 and V is TRBV11-2; weak D call: TRBD2 (5 bases). Trimming left V 8 bases short and J 2 bases short, with 19 bases between. The length of the CDR3 is 16 residues. The germline CDR1 and CDR2 sequences are SGHAT and FQNNGV. CDR3 in DNA: TGTGCCAGCGCCGTGGAGGCCGCTTCCGCCTACAATGAGCAGTTCTTC. This sequence encodes CASAVEAASAYNEQFF.

At least ten counts were recorded for this clonotype. This chain uses TRBV29-1 with TRBJ1-1; 7 bases are shared with TRBD1. Germline CDR1 SQVTM, CDR2 ANQGSEA. This CDR3 region has 15 residues. V shed 1 base and J 4 bases; nucleotides not matched to a gene: 9. The CDR3 region is CSVEAGKGAGTEAFF. The CDR3 DNA reads as TGCAGCGTTGAAGCGGGTAAGGGGGCTGGCACTGAAGCTTTCTTT. Full variable domain (rest looked up from reference TRBV29-1 and TRBJ1-1): SAVISQKPSRDICQRGTSLTIQCQVDSQVTMMFWYRQQPGQSLTLIATANQGSEATYESGFVIDKFPISRPNLTFSTLTVSNMSPEDSSIYLCSVEAGKGAGTEAFFGQGTRLTVV.

V usage is TRBV19 and J usage is TRBJ2-2; no clear D gene. CDR3 size: 14 residues. Trimming left V 1 base short and J 3 bases short, with 6 bases between. Germline V gene data show CDR1 as LNHDA and CDR2 as SQIVND (reference sequence). CDR3: CASSIGGYTGELFF. The CDR3 bases are TGTGCCAGTAGTATAGGCGGCTACACCGGGGAGCTGTTTTTT.

In its sample, this clonotype was seen many times. V gene TRBV4-1 combines with J gene TRBJ2-7, with TRBD2 as a possible D gene (5 bases). CDR1 MGHRA and CDR2 YSYEKL come from the germline V gene. V was trimmed by 4 bases and J by 4 bases, leaving 14 bases between them. This CDR3 comprises 14 residues. CDR3 sequence reads: CASSPRGGAYEQYF. CDR3 nucleotide sequence: TGCGCCAGCAGCCCCCGGGGTGGAGCATACGAGCAGTACTTC.

The chain has TRBV29-1 and TRBJ2-1, with 12 nucleotides matching TRBD2. The V segment lost 6 bases and the J segment 7 bases; nucleotides outside the gene matches: 7. The germline V gene encodes CDR1 SQVTM and CDR2 ANQGSEA. This CDR3 region has 14 residues. CDR3 protein: CSVILAGGGNEQFF. The DNA for the CDR3 is TGCAGCGTAATTCTAGCGGGAGGGGGAAATGAGCAGTTCTTC.

In its sample, this clonotype was seen a few times. This sequence joins TRBV6-1 and TRBJ1-2; TRBD1 is a possible D gene (5 bases). Germline V gene sequence: CDR1 MNHNS, CDR2 SASEGT. V gave up 5 bases and J gave up 4 bases, with 17 bases separating them. This CDR3 has 15 residues. The CDR3 protein is CASSKGDGDPYGYTF. CDR3 nucleotides: TGTGCCAGCAGTAAAGGGGACGGAGATCCCTATGGCTACACCTTC.

This clonotype was seen a handful of times. J is TRBJ1-1 and V is TRBV30, with TRBD1 matching over 7 bases. Germline assignment: CDR1 GTSNPN and CDR2 SVGIG (reference sequence). J was trimmed by 3 bases and V by 5 bases; bases with no gene match: 9. The length of the CDR3 is 14 residues. The CDR3 DNA follows: TGTGCCTGGGTGACAGGGTACGTAGACACTGAAGCTTTCTTT. It is translated as CAWVTGYVDTEAFF.

The chain employs TRBV4-1 and TRBJ2-7, with D unresolved. V was pared by 1 base and J by 0 bases, with 10 bases between. Per germline, CDR1 MGHRA and CDR2 YSYEKL. The CDR3 contains 15 residues. As DNA, the CDR3 is TGCGCCAGCAGCCAAGGCCCAGGTGGCTCCTACGAGCAGTACTTC. This sequence encodes CASSQGPGGSYEQYF.

CDR3 in DNA: TGTGCCAGCAGCGATAAGAGCGACGGACGGCGCTATGGCTACACCTTC. Its translation: CASSDKSDGRRYGYTF. The chain uses TRBV3-1 and TRBJ1-2; D call uncertain. The CDR3 covers 16 residues. The V end lost 5 bases, the J end lost 4 bases, and 20 bases lay between the germline ends. Germline CDR1 LGHDT, CDR2 YNNKEL (reference sequence). Full variable domain (remainder filled in from reference TRBV3-1 and TRBJ1-2): DTAVSQTPKYLVTQMGNDKSIKCEQNLGHDTMYWYKQDSKKFLKIMFSYNNKELIINETVPNRFSPKSPDKAHLNLHINSLELGDSAVYFCASSDKSDGRRYGYTFGSGTRLTVV.

In this sample, this clonotype turned up many times. The chain joins TRBV13 to TRBJ1-4; D gene ambiguous. Germline assignment: CDR1 PRHDT and CDR2 FYEKMQ (reference sequence). V lost 6 bases, J lost 8 bases, and 16 bases lay in between. CDR3 length: 14 residues. The CDR3 spells CASRVEGTGEKLFF. For the CDR3, the DNA is TGTGCCAGCAGGGTGGAGGGAACTGGGGAAAAACTGTTTTTT.

In the case of this clonotype: A read error may be the cause here, since a much bigger clone is one base away. The chain is built from TRBV12-3 or TRBV12-4 and TRBJ2-3; 15 bases line up with TRBD2. CDR3 size: 15 residues. This chain's CDR3 is CASSGLAGGTDMQYF. In DNA, the CDR3 is TGTGCCAGCTCGGGACTAGCGGGGGGCACAGATATGCAGTATTTT.

The chain carries TRBV19 and TRBJ2-2, with D possibly being TRBD2 (6 bases). The CDR3 extends over 14 amino acids. Trimming removed 1 base at V and 5 bases at J, with 8 bases between. The germline V gene has CDR1 LNHDA and CDR2 SQIVND (reference sequence). The CDR3 bases are TGTGCCAGTAGTATAGGGAGCGGGACCGGGGAGCTGTTTTTT. This codes for CASSIGSGTGELFF. Variable domain in full (rest from reference TRBV19 and TRBJ2-2): DGGITQSPKYLFRKEGQNVTLSCEQNLNHDAMYWYRQDPGQGLRLIYYSQIVNDFQKGDIAEGYSVSREKKESFPLTVTSAQKNPTAFYLCASSIGSGTGELFFGEGSRLTVL.